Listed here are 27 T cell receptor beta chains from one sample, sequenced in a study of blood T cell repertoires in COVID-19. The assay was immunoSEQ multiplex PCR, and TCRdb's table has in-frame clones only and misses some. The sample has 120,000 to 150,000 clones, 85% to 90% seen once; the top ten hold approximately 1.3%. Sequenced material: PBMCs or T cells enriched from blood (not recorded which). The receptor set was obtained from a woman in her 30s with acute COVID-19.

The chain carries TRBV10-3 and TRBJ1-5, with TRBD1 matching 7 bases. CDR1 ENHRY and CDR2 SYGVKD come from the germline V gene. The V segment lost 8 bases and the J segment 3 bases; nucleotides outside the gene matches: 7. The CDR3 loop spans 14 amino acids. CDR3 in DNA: TGTGCCATCGGCAGGGGGACGGACAATCAGCCCCAGCATTTT. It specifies CAIGRGTDNQPQHF.

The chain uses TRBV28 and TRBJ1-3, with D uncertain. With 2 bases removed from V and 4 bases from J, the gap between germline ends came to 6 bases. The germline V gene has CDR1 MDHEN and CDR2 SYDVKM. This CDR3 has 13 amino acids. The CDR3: CASSLSGGNTIYF. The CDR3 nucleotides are TGTGCCAGCAGTTTAAGTGGCGGAAACACCATATATTTT.

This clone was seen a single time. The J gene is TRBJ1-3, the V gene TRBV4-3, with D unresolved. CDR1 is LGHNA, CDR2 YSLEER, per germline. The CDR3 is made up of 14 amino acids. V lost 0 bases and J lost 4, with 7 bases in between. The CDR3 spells CASSQEAQGNTIYF. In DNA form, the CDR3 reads TGCGCCAGCAGCCAAGAAGCCCAAGGAAACACCATATATTTT.

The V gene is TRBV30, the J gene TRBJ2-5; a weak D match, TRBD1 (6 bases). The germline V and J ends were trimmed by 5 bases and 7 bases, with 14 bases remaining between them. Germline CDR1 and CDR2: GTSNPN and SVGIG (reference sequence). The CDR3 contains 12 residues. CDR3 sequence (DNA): TGTGCCTGGGAGGGGGTAATGGCGACCCAGTACTTC. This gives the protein CAWEGVMATQYF.

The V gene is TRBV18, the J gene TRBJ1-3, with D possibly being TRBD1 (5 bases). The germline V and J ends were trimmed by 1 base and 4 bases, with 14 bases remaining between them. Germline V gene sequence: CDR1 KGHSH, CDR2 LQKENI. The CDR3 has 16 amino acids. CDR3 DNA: TGTGCCAGCTCACCACTCCGGGCAGGGTTGGGAAACACCATATATTTT. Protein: CASSPLRAGLGNTIYF.

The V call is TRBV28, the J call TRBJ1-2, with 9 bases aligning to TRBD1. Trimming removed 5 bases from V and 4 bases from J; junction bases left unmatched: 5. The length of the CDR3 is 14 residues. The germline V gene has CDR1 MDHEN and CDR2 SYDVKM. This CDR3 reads CASSAMTGGYGYTF. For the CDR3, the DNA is TGTGCCAGCAGTGCTATGACAGGGGGCTATGGCTACACCTTC.

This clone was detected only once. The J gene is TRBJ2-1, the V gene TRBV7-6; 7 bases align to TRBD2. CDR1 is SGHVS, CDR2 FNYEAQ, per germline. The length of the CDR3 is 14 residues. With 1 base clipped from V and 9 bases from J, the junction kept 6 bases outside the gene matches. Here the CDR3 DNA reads TGTGCCAGCAGCTTAGGCCTAGCGGCATTTGAGCAGTTCTTC. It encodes CASSLGLAAFEQFF.

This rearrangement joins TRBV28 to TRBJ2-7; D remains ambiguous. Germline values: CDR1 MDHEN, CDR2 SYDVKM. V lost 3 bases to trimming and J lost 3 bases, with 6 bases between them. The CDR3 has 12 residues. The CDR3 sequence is CASSFPDYEQYF. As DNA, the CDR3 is TGTGCCAGCAGTTTTCCAGACTACGAGCAGTACTTC.

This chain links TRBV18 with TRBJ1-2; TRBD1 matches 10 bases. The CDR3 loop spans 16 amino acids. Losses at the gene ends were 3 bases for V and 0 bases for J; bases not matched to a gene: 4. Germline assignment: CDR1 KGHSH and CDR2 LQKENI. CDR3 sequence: CASSPGQGVTNYGYTF. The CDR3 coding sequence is TGTGCCAGCTCACCCGGACAGGGGGTGACTAACTATGGCTACACCTTC.

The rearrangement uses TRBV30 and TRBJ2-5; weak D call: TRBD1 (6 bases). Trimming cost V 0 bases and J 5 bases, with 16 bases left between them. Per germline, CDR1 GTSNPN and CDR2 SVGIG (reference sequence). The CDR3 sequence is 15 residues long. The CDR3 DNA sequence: TGTGCCTGGAGTGTACAGGGTCTAGCCTCGGAGACCCAGTACTTC. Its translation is CAWSVQGLASETQYF. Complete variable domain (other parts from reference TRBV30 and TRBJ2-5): SQTIHQWPATLVQPVGSPLSLECTVEGTSNPNLYWYRQAAGRGLQLLFYSVGIGQISSEVPQNLSASRPQDRQFILSSKKLLLSDSGFYLCAWSVQGLASETQYFGPGTRLLVL.

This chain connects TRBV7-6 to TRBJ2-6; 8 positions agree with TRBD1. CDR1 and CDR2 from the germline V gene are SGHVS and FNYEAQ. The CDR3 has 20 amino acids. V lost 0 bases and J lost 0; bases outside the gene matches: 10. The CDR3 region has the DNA TGTGCCAGCAGCTTAGCGCCTCCAGGGGGCGCCCTCTCTGGGGCCAACGTCCTGACTTTC. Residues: CASSLAPPGGALSGANVLTF.

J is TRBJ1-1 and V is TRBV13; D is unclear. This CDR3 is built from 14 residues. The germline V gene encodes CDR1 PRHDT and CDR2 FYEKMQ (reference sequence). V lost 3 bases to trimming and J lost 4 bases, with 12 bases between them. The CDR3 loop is CASSFGDLGTEAFF. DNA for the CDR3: TGTGCCAGCAGCTTCGGAGACTTGGGCACTGAAGCTTTCTTT.

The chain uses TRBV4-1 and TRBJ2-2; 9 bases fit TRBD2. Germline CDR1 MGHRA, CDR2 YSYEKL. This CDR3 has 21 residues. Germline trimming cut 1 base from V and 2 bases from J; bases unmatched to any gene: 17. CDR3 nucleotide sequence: TGCGCCAGCAGCCAAGGGGGGAGGGCGGGAGGGCCTGTGTTTAACACCGGGGAGCTGTTTTTT. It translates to CASSQGGRAGGPVFNTGELFF.

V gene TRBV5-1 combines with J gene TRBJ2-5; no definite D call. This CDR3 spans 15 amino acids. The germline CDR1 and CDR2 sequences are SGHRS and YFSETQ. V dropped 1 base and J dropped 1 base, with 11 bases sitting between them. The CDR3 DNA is TGCGCCAGCAGCTTGTCAGGCAGGCTCCAAGAGACCCAGTACTTC. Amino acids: CASSLSGRLQETQYF.

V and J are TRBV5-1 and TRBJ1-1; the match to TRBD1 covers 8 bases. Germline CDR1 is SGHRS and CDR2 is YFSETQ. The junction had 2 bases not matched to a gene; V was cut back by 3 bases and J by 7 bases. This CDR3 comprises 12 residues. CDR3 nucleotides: TGCGCCAGCAGCTGGACAGGGAGTGAAGCTTTCTTT. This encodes CASSWTGSEAFF. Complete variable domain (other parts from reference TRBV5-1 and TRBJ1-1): KAGVTQTPRYLIKTRGQQVTLSCSPISGHRSVSWYQQTPGQGLQFLFEYFSETQRNKGNFPGRFSGRQFSNSRSEMNVSTLELGDSALYLCASSWTGSEAFFGQGTRLTVV.

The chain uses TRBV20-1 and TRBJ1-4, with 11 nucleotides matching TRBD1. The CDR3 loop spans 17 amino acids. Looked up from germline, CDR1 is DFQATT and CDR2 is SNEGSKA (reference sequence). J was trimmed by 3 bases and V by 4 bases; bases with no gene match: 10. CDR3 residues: CSATDRDRGSPNEKLFF. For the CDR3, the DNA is TGCAGTGCTACTGACCGGGACAGGGGGTCCCCTAATGAAAAACTGTTTTTT.

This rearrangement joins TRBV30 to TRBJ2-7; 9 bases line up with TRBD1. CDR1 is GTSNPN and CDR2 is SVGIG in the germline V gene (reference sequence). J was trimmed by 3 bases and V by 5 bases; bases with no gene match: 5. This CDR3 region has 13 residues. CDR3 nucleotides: TGTGCCTGGGGGGGGACAGGGAACTACGAGCAGTACTTC. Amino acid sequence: CAWGGTGNYEQYF.

The chain's CDR3 is CASSRTGNYEQYF. The CDR3 nucleotides read TGTGCCAGCAGCAGGACAGGGAACTACGAGCAGTACTTC. The chain recombines TRBV6-5 with TRBJ2-7; 8 positions agree with TRBD1. CDR1 is MNHEY and CDR2 is SVGAGI in the germline V gene. The CDR3 length is 13 residues. Trimming removed 6 bases from V and 3 bases from J; junction bases left unmatched: 4.

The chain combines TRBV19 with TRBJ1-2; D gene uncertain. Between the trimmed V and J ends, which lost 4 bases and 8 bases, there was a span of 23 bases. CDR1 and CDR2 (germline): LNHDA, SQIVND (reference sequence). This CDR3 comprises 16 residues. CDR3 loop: CASSSKQNLLLIGYTF. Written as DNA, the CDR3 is TGTGCCAGTAGTAGTAAACAGAATCTTCTCTTAATCGGCTACACCTTC. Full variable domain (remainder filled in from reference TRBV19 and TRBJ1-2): DGGITQSPKYLFRKEGQNVTLSCEQNLNHDAMYWYRQDPGQGLRLIYYSQIVNDFQKGDIAEGYSVSREKKESFPLTVTSAQKNPTAFYLCASSSKQNLLLIGYTFGSGTRLTVV.

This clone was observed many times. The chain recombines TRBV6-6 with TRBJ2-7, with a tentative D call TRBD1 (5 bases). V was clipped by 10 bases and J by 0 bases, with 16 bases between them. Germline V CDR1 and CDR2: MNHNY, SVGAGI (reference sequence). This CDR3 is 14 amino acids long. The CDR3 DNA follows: TGTGCCACCAAACACCAGGACACCTCCTACGAGCAGTACTTC. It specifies CATKHQDTSYEQYF.

The CDR3 reads CASSLMRTGVGSPLHF. The CDR3 region has the DNA TGTGCCAGCAGCTTAATGCGAACAGGGGTAGGGTCACCCCTCCACTTT. The V call is TRBV7-3, the J call TRBJ1-6; 7 bases map to TRBD1. CDR3 length: 16 residues. Germline V gene lookup returns CDR1 SGHTA and CDR2 FQGTGA. V lost 1 base to trimming and J lost 10 bases; unmatched junction nucleotides: 10. Combining the CDR3 with reference TRBV7-3 and TRBJ1-6 gives the whole variable domain GAGVSQTPSNKVTEKGKYVELRCDPISGHTALYWYRQSLGQGPEFLIYFQGTGAADDSGLPNDRFFAVRPEGSVSTLKIQRTERGDSAVYLCASSLMRTGVGSPLHFGNGTRLTVT.

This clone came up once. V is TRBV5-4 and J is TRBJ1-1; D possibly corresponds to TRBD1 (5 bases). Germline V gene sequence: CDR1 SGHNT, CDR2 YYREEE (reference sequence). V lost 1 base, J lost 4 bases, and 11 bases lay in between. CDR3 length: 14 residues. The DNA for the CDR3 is TGTGCCAGCAGCTTGCGGGGGAGCGGCACTGAAGCTTTCTTT. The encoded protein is CASSLRGSGTEAFF.

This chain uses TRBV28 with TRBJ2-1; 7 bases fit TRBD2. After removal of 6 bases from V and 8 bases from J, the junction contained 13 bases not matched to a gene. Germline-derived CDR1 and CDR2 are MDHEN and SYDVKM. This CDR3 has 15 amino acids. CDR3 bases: TGTGCCAGCAGCCCCCCTGGCGGGAGCTTTTATGAGCAGTTCTTC. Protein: CASSPPGGSFYEQFF.

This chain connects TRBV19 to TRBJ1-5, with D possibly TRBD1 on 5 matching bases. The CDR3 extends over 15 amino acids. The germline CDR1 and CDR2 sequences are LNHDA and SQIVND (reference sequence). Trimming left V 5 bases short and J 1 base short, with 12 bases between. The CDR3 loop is CASSPGILSNQPQHF. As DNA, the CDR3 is TGTGCCAGTAGTCCAGGGATTTTGAGCAATCAGCCCCAGCATTTT. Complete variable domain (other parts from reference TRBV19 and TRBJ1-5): DGGITQSPKYLFRKEGQNVTLSCEQNLNHDAMYWYRQDPGQGLRLIYYSQIVNDFQKGDIAEGYSVSREKKESFPLTVTSAQKNPTAFYLCASSPGILSNQPQHFGDGTRLSIL.

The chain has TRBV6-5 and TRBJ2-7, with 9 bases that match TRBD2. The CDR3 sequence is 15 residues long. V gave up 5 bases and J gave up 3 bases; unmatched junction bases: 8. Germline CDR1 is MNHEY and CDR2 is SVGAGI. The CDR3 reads CASSSSGGTDYEQYF. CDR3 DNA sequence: TGTGCCAGCAGTAGCAGCGGGGGGACCGACTACGAGCAGTACTTC.

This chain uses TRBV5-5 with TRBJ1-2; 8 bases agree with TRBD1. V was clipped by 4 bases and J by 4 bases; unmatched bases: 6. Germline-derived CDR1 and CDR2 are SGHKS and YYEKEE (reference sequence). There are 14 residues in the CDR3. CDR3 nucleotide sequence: TGTGCCAGCAGCAATTGGGACAGGTCCTATGGCTACACCTTC. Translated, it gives CASSNWDRSYGYTF. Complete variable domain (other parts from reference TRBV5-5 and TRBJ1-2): DAGVTQSPTHLIKTRGQQVTLRCSPISGHKSVSWYQQVLGQGPQFIFQYYEKEERGRGNFPDRFSARQFPNYSSELNVNALLLGDSALYLCASSNWDRSYGYTFGSGTRLTVV.

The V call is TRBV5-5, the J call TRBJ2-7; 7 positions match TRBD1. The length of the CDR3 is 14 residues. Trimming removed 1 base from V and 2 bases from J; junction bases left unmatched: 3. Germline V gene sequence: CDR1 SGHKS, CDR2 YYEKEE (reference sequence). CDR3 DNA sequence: TGTGCCAGCAGCTTGTTGACAGGGACCTACGAGCAGTACTTC. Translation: CASSLLTGTYEQYF.